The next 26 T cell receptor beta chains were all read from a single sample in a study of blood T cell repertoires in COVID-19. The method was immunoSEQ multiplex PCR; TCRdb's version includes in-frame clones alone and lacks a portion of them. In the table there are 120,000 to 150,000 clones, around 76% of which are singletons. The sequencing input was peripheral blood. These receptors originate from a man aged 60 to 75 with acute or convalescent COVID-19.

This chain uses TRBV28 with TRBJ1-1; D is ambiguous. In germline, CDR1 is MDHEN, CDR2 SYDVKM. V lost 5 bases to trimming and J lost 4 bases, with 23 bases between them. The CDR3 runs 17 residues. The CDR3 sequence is CASSLTSSFKEGTEAFF. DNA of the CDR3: TGTGCCAGCAGTCTGACTTCAAGTTTCAAAGAGGGCACTGAAGCTTTCTTT.

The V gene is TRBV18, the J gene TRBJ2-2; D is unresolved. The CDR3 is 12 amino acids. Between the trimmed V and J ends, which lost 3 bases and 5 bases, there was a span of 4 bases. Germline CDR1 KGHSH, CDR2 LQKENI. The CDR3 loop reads CASSPLTGELFF. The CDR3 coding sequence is TGTGCCAGCTCACCTCTTACCGGGGAGCTGTTTTTT.

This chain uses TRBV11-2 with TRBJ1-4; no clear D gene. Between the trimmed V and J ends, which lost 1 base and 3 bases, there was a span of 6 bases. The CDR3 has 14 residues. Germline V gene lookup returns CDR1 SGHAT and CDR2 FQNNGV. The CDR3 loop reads CASSLAGSNEKLFF. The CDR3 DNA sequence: TGTGCCAGCAGCTTAGCGGGGTCTAATGAAAAACTGTTTTTT.

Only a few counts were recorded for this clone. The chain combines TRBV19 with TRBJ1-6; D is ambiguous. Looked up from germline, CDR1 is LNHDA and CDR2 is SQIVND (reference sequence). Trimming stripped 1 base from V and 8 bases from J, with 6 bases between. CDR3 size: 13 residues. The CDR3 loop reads CASSIVEHSPLHF. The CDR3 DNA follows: TGTGCCAGTAGTATAGTTGAGCATTCACCCCTCCACTTT.

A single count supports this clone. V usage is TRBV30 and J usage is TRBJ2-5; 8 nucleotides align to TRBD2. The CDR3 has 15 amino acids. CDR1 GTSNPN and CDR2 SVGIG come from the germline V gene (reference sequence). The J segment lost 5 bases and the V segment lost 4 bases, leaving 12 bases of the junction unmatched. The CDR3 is CAWTRPGGPGETQYF. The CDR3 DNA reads TGTGCCTGGACCCGACCGGGAGGGCCGGGGGAGACCCAGTACTTC. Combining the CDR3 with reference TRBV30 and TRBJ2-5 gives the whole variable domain SQTIHQWPATLVQPVGSPLSLECTVEGTSNPNLYWYRQAAGRGLQLLFYSVGIGQISSEVPQNLSASRPQDRQFILSSKKLLLSDSGFYLCAWTRPGGPGETQYFGPGTRLLVL.

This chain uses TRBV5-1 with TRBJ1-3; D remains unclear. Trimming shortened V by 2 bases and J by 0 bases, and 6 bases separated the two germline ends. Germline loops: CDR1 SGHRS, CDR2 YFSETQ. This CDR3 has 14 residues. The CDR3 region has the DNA TGCGCCAGCAGCTTTGCCAGCTCTGGAAACACCATATATTTT. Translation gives CASSFASSGNTIYF. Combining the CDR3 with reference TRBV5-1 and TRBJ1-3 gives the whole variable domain KAGVTQTPRYLIKTRGQQVTLSCSPISGHRSVSWYQQTPGQGLQFLFEYFSETQRNKGNFPGRFSGRQFSNSRSEMNVSTLELGDSALYLCASSFASSGNTIYFGEGSWLTVV.

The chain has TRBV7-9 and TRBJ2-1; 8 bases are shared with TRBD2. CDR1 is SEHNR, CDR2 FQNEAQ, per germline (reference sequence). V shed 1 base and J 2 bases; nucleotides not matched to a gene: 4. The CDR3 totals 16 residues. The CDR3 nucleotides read TGTGCCAGCAGCTTAGTGTTAGCGGGAACCTACAATGAGCAGTTCTTC. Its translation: CASSLVLAGTYNEQFF.

The CDR3 sequence is CASSETGLAGDEQYF. As DNA, the CDR3 is TGCGCCAGCAGTGAGACTGGACTAGCGGGAGACGAGCAGTACTTC. This rearrangement joins TRBV10-1 to TRBJ2-7; 13 bases match TRBD2. Germline V gives CDR1 WNHNN, CDR2 SYGVQD (reference sequence). The CDR3 runs 15 residues. V shed 2 bases and J 5 bases; nucleotides not matched to a gene: 3.

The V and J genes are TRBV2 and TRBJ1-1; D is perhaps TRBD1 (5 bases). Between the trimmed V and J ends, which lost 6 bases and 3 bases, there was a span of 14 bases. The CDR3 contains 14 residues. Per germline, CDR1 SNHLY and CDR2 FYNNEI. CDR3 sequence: CASSERQWDTEAFF. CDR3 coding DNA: TGTGCCAGCAGCGAGAGACAGTGGGACACTGAAGCTTTCTTT.

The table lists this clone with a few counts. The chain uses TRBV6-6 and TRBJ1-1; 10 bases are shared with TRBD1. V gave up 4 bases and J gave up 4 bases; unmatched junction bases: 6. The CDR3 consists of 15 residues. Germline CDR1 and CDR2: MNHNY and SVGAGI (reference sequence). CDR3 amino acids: CASSWGQGPVTEAFF. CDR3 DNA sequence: TGTGCCAGCAGTTGGGGACAGGGGCCAGTCACTGAAGCTTTCTTT.

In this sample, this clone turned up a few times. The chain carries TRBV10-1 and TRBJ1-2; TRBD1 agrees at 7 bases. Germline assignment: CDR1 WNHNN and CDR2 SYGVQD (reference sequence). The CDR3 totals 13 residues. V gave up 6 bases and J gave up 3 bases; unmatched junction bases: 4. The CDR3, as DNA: TGCGCCAGCAGCGACAGGGTCGACTATGGCTACACCTTC. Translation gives CASSDRVDYGYTF.

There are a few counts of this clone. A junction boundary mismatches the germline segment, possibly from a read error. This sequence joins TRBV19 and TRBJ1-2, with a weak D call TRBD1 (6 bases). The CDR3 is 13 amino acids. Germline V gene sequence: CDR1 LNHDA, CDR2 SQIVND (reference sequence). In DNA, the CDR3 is TGTGCCAGTAGTGCTCAAGTCGTAGGACAGAGATTATTC. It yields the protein CASSAQVVGQRLF.

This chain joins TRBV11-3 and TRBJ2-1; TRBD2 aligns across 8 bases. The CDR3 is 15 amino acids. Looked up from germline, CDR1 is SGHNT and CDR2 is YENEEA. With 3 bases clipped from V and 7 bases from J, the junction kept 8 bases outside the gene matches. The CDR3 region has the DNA TGTGCCAGCAGCTTGCCTATAGCGGGGATGAATGAGCAGTTCTTC. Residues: CASSLPIAGMNEQFF. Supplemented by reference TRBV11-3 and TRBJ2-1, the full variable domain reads EAGVVQSPRYKIIEKKQPVAFWCNPISGHNTLYWYLQNLGQGPELLIRYENEEAVDDSQLPKDRFSAERLKGVDSTLKIQPAELGDSAVYLCASSLPIAGMNEQFFGPGTRLTVL.

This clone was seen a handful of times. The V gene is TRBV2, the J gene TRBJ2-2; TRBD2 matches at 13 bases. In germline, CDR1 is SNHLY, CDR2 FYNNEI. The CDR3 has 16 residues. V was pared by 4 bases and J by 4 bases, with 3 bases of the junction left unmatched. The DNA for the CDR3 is TGTGCCAGCAGTGGGACTAGCGGGAGTTTCACCGGGGAGCTGTTTTTT. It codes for CASSGTSGSFTGELFF. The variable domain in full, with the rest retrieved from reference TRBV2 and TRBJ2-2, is EPEVTQTPSHQVTQMGQEVILRCVPISNHLYFYWYRQILGQKVEFLVSFYNNEISEKSEIFDDQFSVERPDGSNFTLKIRSTKLEDSAMYFCASSGTSGSFTGELFFGEGSRLTVL.

CDR3 nucleotides: TGTGCCAGCATGGGCAGCTTAAGGACAGATACGCAGTATTTT. Encoded protein: CASMGSLRTDTQYF. The chain couples TRBV11-2 to TRBJ2-3; D uncertain. From germline, CDR1 is SGHAT and CDR2 FQNNGV. Trimming left V 7 bases short and J 3 bases short, with 14 bases between. The CDR3 has 14 residues.

This CDR3 reads CASSPWGTGQGMPQHF. The CDR3 nucleotides are TGTGCCAGCAGCCCTTGGGGCACCGGACAGGGGATGCCCCAGCATTTT. The J gene is TRBJ1-5, the V gene TRBV5-6; 9 bases align to TRBD1. The germline V gene encodes CDR1 SGHDT and CDR2 YYEEEE. CDR3 length equals 16 residues. J lost 9 bases, V lost 4 bases, and 14 bases had no gene match.

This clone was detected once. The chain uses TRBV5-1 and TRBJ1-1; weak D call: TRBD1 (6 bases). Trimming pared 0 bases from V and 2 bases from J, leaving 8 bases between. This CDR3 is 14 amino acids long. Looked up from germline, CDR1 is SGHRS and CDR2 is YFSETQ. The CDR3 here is CASSLEGGNTEAFF. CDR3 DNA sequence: TGCGCCAGCAGCTTGGAAGGGGGAAACACTGAAGCTTTCTTT.

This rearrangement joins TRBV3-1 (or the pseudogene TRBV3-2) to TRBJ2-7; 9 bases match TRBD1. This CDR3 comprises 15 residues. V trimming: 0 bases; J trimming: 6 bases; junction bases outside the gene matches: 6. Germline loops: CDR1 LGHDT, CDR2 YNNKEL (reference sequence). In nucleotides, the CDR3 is TGTGCCAGCAGCCAAGATACGACAGGGGGTGGCGAGCAGTACTTC. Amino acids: CASSQDTTGGGEQYF.

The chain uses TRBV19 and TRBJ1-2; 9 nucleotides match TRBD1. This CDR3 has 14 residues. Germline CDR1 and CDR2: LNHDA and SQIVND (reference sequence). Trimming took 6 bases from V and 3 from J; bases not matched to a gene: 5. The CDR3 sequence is CASRKGQGDYGYTF. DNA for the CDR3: TGTGCCAGTAGGAAGGGACAGGGCGACTATGGCTACACCTTC.

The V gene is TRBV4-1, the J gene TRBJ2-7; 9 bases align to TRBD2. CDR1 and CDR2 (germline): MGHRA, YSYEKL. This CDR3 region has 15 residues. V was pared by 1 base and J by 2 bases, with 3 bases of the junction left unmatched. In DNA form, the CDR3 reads TGCGCCAGCAGCCAAGGACTAGCGGAAGCCTACGAGCAGTACTTC. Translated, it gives CASSQGLAEAYEQYF.

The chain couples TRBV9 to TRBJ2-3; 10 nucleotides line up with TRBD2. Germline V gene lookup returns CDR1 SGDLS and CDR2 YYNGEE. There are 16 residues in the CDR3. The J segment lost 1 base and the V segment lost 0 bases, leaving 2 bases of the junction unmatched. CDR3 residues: CASSVEGTSGTDTQYF. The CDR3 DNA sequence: TGTGCCAGCAGCGTAGAGGGGACTAGCGGCACAGATACGCAGTATTTT.

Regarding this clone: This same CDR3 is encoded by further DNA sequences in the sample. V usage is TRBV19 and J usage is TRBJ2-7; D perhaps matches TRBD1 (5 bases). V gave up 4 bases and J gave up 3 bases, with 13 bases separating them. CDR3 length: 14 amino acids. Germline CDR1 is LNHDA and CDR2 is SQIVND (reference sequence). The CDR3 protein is CASSRTSGNYEQYF. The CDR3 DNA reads TGTGCCAGTAGTAGGACCTCAGGGAACTACGAGCAGTACTTC.

For the CDR3, the DNA is TGTGCCAGCAGTGAAGCTAGCGGAGGCCTCAATGAGCAGTTCTTC. It encodes CASSEASGGLNEQFF. The rearrangement joins TRBV6-1 to TRBJ2-1; tentative D call: TRBD2 (6 bases). V lost 0 bases, J lost 6 bases, and 12 bases lay in between. Germline CDR1 is MNHNS and CDR2 is SASEGT. The CDR3 has 15 residues.

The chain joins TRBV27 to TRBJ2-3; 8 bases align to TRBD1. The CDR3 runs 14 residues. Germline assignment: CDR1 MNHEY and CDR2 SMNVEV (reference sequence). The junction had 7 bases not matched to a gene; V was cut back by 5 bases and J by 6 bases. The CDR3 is CASSPKQGEDTQYF. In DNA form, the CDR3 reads TGTGCCAGCAGTCCTAAACAGGGGGAGGATACGCAGTATTTT.

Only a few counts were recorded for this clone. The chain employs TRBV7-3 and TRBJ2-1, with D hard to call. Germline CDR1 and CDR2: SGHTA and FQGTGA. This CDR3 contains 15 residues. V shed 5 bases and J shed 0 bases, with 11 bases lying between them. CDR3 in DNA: TGTGCCAGCAGCCCAAAGGCTAGCTCCTACAATGAGCAGTTCTTC. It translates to CASSPKASSYNEQFF.

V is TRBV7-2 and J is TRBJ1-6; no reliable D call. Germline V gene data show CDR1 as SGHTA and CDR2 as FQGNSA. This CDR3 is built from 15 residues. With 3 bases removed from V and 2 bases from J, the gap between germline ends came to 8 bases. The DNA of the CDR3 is TGTGCCAGCAGCTTGCCGGTGGCCTATAATTCACCCCTCCACTTT. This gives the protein CASSLPVAYNSPLHF.